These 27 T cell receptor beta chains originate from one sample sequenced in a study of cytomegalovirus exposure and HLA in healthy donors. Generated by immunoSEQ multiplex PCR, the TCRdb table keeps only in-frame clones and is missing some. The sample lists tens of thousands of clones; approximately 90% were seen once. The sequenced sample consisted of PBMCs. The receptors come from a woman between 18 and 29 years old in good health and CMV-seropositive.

The CDR3 here is CASSGLADTNTGELFF. The CDR3 DNA reads TGTGCCAGCAGCGGTCTAGCGGACACTAACACCGGGGAGCTGTTTTTT. This chain joins TRBV9 and TRBJ2-2, with 7 bases that match TRBD2. This CDR3 is 16 amino acids long. The ends lost 3 bases at V and 2 bases at J; junction bases unmatched: 7. Germline V lookup: CDR1 SGDLS, CDR2 YYNGEE.

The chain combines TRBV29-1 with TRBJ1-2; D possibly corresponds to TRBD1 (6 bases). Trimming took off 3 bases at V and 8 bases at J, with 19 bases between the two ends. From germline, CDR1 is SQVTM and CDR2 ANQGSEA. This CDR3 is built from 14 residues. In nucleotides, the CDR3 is TGCAGCGTTGAGGGAGGGGGAGGGCAGGGCGGCTACACCTTC. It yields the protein CSVEGGGGQGGYTF.

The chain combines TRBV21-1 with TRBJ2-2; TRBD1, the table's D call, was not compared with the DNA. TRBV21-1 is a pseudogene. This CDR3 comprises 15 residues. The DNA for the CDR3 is TGTGCCAGCAATCACAGGGCCTACAACACCGGGGAGCTGTTTTTT. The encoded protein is CASNHRAYNTGELFF.

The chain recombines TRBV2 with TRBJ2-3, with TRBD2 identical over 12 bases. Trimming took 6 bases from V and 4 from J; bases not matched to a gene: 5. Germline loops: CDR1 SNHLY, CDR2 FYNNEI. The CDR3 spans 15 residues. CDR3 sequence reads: CASRRTSGTADTQYF. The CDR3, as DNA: TGTGCCAGCAGAAGGACTAGCGGGACTGCAGATACGCAGTATTTT.

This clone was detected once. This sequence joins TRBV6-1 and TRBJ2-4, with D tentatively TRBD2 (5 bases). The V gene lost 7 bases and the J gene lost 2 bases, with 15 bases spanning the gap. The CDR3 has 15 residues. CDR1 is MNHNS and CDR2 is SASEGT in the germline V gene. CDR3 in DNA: TGTGCCAGCACCGAATGGAGAGGGTCCAAAAACATTCAGTACTTC. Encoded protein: CASTEWRGSKNIQYF.

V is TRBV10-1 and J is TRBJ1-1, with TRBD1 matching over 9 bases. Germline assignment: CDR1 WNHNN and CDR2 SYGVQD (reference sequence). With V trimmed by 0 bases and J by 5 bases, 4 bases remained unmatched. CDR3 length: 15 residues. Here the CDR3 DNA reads TGCGCCAGCAGTGAGTCCGGGACAGGGAAAACTGAAGCTTTCTTT. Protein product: CASSESGTGKTEAFF.

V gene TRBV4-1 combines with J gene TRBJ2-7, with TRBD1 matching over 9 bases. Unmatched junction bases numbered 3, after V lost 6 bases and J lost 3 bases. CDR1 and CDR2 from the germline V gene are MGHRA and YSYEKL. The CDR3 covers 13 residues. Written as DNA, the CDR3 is TGCGCCAGCAGGGGGACAGGGAACTACGAGCAGTACTTC. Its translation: CASRGTGNYEQYF.

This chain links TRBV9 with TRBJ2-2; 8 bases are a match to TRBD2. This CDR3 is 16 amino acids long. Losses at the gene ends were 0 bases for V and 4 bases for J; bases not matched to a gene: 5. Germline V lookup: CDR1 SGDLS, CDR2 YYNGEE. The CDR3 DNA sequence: TGTGCCAGCAGCGTAGGCCCTAGCGGGCCCACCGGGGAGCTGTTTTTT. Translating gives CASSVGPSGPTGELFF.

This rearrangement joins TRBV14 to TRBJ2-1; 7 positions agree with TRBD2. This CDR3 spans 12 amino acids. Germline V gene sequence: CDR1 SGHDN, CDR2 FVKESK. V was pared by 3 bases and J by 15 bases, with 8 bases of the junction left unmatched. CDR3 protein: CASSQDPGLRFF. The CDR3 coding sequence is TGTGCCAGCAGCCAGGACCCGGGACTAAGGTTCTTC.

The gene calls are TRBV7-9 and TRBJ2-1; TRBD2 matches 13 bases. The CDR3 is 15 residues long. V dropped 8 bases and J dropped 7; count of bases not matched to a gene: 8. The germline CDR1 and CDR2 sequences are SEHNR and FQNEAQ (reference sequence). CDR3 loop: CASPPRLAGGNEQFF. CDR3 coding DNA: TGTGCCAGCCCACCAAGACTAGCGGGGGGTAATGAGCAGTTCTTC.

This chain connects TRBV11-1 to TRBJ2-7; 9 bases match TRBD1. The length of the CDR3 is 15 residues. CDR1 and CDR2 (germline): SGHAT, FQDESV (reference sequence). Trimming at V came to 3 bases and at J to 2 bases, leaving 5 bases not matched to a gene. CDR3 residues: CASSLQGQGTYEQYF. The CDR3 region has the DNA TGTGCCAGCAGCTTGCAGGGACAGGGCACCTACGAGCAGTACTTC.

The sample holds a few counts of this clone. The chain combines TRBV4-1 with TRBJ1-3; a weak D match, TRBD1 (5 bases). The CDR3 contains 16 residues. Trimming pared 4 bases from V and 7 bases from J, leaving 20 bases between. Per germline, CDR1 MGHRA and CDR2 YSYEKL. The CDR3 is CASSPRTTDEVNTIYF. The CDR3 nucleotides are TGCGCCAGCAGCCCCCGGACGACAGACGAGGTTAACACCATATATTTT.

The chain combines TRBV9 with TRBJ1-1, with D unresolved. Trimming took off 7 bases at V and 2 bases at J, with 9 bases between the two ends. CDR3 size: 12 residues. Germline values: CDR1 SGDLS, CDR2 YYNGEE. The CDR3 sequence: CASSPGNTEAFF. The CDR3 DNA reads TGTGCCAGCTCGCCAGGAAACACTGAAGCTTTCTTT.

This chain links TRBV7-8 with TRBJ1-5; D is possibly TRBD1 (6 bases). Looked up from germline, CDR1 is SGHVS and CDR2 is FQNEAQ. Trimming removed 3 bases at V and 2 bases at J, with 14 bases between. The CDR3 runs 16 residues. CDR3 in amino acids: CASSFREDSGNQPQHF. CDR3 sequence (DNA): TGTGCCAGCAGCTTTCGGGAGGACAGCGGCAATCAGCCCCAGCATTTT.

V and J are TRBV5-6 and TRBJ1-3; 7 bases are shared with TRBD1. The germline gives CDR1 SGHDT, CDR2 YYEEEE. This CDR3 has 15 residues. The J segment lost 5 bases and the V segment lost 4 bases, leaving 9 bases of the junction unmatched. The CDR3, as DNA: TGTGCCAGCAGCCCCCCCACAGGGGTTAGAAACACCATATATTTT. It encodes CASSPPTGVRNTIYF.

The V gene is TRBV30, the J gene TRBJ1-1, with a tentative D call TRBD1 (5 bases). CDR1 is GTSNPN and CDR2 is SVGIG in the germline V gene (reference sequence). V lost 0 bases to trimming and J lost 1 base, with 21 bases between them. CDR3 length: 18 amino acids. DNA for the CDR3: TGTGCCTGGAGTGTACTATTGACGGGACTTCGTAAGAACACTGAAGCTTTCTTT. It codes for CAWSVLLTGLRKNTEAFF.

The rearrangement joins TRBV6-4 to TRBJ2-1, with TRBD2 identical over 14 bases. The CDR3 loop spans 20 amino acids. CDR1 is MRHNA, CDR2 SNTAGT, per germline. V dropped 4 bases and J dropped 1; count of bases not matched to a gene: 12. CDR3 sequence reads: CASSVNSGTSGSRSYNEQFF. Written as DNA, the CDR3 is TGTGCCAGCAGTGTCAACTCCGGGACTAGCGGGAGTAGGTCCTACAATGAGCAGTTCTTC.

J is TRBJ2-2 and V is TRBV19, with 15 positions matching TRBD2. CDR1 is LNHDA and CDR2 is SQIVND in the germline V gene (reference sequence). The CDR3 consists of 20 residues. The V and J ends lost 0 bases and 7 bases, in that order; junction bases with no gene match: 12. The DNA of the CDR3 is TGTGCCAGTAGTATAGACCTATTCGGACTAGCGGGAGGGCAAGGCGGGGAGCTGTTTTTT. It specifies CASSIDLFGLAGGQGGELFF.

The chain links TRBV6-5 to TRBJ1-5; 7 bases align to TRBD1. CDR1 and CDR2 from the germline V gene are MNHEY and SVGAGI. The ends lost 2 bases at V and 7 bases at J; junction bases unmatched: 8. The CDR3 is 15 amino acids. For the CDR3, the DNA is TGTGCCAGCAGTTACCAAAAGGGGGCGGGACAGCCCCAGCATTTT. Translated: CASSYQKGAGQPQHF.

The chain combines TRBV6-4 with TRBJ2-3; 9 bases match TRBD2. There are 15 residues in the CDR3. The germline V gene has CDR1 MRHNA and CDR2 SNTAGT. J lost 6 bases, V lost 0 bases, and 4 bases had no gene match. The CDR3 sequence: CASSDSGGGADTQYF. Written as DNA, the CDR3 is TGTGCCAGCAGTGACTCTGGCGGGGGGGCCGATACGCAGTATTTT.

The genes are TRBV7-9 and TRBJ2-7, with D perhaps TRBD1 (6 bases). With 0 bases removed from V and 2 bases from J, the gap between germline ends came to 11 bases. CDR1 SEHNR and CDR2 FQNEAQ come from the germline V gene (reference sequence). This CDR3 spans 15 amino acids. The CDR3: CASSLAQGGAYEQYF. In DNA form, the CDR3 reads TGTGCCAGCAGCTTAGCACAGGGTGGAGCCTACGAGCAGTACTTC.

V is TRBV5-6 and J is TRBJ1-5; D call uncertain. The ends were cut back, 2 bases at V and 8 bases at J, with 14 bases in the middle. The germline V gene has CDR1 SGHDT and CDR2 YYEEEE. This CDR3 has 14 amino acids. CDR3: CASSFAGLHKPQHF. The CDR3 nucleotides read TGTGCCAGCAGCTTTGCAGGTCTACATAAGCCCCAGCATTTT.

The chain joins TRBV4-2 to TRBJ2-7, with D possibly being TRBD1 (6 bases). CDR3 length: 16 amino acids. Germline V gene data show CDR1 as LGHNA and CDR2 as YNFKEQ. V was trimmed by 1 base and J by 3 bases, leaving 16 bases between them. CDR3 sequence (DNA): TGTGCCAGCAGCCAAGTGGGTCAGGGGATGATCTACGAGCAGTACTTC. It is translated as CASSQVGQGMIYEQYF.

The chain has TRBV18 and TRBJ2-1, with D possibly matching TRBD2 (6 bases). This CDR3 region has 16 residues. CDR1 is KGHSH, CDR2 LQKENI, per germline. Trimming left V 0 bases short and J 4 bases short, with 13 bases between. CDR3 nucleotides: TGTGCCAGCTCACCACCGGGGGGATTCAAATACAATGAGCAGTTCTTC. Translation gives CASSPPGGFKYNEQFF.

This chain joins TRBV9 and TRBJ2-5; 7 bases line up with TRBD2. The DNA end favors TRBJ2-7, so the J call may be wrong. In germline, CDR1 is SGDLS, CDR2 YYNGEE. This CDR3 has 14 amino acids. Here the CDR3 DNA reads TGTGCCAGCGGGTCGGGCGGGAGTGCGCTCGAGCAGTACTTC. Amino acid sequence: CASGSGGSALEQYF.

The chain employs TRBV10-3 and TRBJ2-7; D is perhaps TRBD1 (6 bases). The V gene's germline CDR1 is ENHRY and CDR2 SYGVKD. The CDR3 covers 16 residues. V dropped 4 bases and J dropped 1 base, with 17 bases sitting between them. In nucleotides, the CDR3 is TGTGCCATCAGTGGGGGGCAGGGCGTGAGTTCCTACGAGCAGTACTTC. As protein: CAISGGQGVSSYEQYF.

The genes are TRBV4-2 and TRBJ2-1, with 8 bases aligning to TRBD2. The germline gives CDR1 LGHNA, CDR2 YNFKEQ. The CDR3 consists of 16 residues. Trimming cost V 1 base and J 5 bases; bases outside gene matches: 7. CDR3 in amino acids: CASSQVLSGMNNEQFF. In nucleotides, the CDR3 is TGTGCCAGCAGCCAAGTTCTTAGCGGGATGAACAATGAGCAGTTCTTC.